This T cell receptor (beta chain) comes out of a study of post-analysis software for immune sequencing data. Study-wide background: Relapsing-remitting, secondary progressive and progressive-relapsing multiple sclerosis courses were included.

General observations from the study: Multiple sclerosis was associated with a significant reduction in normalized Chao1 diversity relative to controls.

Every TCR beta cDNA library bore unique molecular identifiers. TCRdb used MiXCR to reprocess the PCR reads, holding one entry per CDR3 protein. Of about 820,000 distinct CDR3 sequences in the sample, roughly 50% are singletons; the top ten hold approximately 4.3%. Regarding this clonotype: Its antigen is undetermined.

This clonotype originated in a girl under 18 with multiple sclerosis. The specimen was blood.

CDR3 coding DNA: TGTGCCAGCAGCCAACCGGGGGGATCCTACGAGCAGTACTTC. Amino acids: CASSQPGGSYEQYF. V usage is TRBV28 and J usage is TRBJ2-7; 7 bases are shared with TRBD2. Germline V gives CDR1 MDHEN, CDR2 SYDVKM. The V and J ends lost 6 bases and 1 base, in that order; junction bases with no gene match: 6. There are 14 residues in the CDR3. The whole variable domain, remainder taken from reference TRBV28 and TRBJ2-7, is DVKVTQSSRYLVKRTGEKVFLECVQDMDHENMFWYRQDPGLGLRLIYFSYDVKMKEKGDIPEGYSVSREKKERFSLILESASTNQTSMYLCASSQPGGSYEQYFGPGTRLTVT.